Reported below is one TCR beta chain. Its specificity is unknown. Only in-frame clones appear in the TCRdb table, and some are missing; sequencing was by immunoSEQ multiplex PCR. The sample has approximately 480,000 clones; approximately 88% are singletons. The sample belongs to a study of Ad26.COV2.S vaccination and SARS-CoV-2 variants. Overall study results and limits: Breadth of non-spike TCRs did not differ between vaccinees and placebo recipients.

In germline, CDR1 is SGHTA, CDR2 FQGNSA. V was clipped by 5 bases and J by 6 bases, with 10 bases between them. The CDR3 contains 12 residues. The treatment was: roughly 18 received Ad26.COV2.S at low or high dose, single or two shots; about 5 received placebo; per-sample allocation not given. Samples analyzed were those drawn on day 63 after the first vaccine or placebo injection. V and J are TRBV7-2 and TRBJ1-2; D call uncertain. The sequence came from a person aged 18-65 years who received the Ad26.COV2.S COVID-19 vaccine or a placebo. The source was peripheral blood, collected in a trial of Ad26.COV2.S vaccine versus placebo. CDR3 sequence (DNA): TGTGCCAGCAGCACGTACAGAGATGGCTACACCTTC. This sequence encodes CASSTYRDGYTF.